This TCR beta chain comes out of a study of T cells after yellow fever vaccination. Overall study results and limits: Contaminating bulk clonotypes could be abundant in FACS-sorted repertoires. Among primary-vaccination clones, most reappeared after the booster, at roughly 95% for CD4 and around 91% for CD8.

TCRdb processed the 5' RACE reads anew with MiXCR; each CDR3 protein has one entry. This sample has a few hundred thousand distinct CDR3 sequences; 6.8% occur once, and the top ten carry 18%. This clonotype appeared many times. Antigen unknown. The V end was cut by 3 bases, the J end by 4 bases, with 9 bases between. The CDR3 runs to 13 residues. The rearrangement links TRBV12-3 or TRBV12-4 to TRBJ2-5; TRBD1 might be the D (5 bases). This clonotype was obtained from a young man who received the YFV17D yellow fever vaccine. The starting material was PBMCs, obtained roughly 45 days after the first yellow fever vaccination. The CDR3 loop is CASSLGLRETQYF. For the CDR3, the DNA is TGTGCCAGCAGTTTGGGGCTCAGAGAGACCCAGTACTTC.